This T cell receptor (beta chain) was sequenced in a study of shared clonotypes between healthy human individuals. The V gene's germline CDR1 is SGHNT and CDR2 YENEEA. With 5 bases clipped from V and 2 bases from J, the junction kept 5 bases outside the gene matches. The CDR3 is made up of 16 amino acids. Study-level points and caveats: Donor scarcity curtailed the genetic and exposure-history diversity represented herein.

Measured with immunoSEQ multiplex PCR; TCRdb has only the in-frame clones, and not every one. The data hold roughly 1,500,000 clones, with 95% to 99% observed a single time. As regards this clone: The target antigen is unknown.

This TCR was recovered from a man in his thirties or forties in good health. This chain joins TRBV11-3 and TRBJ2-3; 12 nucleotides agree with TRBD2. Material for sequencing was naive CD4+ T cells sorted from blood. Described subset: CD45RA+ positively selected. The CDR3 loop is CASSTGTSGSTDTQYF. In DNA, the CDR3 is TGTGCCAGCAGCACGGGGACTAGCGGGTCCACAGATACGCAGTATTTT.